This record concerns one TCR beta chain sequence. From germline, CDR1 is MDHEN and CDR2 SYDVKM. V lost 7 bases and J lost 8; bases outside the gene matches: 18. The CDR3 has 17 residues. The sample comes from a study of blood T cell repertoires in COVID-19. TCRdb's table, derived via immunoSEQ multiplex PCR, lists solely in-frame clones and lacks some. The sample yields under 250,000 clones, 90% to 95% seen once. The sequence derives from a man between 60 and 75 years old with COVID-19, enrolled during active disease. V gene TRBV28 combines with J gene TRBJ2-1; TRBD2 aligns across 9 bases. Input material: peripheral blood. The CDR3 protein is CASIPSIAGAHVYEQFF. In DNA form, the CDR3 reads TGTGCCAGCATCCCCTCAATAGCGGGAGCCCACGTATATGAGCAGTTCTTC.